The 25 T cell receptor beta chains listed next were all sequenced from one sample in a study of blood T cell repertoires in COVID-19. The data were produced by immunoSEQ multiplex PCR, yet TCRdb's version contains in-frame clones alone and is incomplete. Here the sample spans more than 100,000 clones, about 89% being singletons. The sample taken for sequencing was peripheral blood. Every receptor here comes from a man between 50 and 59 years old with active or convalescent COVID-19.

The chain carries TRBV6-6 and TRBJ1-3; D is unresolved. The length of the CDR3 is 13 residues. Germline-derived CDR1 and CDR2 are MNHNY and SVGAGI (reference sequence). V lost 0 bases and J 6 bases, leaving 6 bases between the germline ends. The CDR3 here is CASSYSGPNTIYF. The CDR3 nucleotides are TGTGCCAGCAGTTACTCTGGCCCAAACACCATATATTTT.

CDR3 DNA: TGCGCCAGCAGCGGAGGCCTGCTCGGGGCTGAAGCTTTCTTT. This sequence encodes CASSGGLLGAEAFF. This chain uses TRBV5-1 with TRBJ1-1; D not resolved. This CDR3 comprises 14 residues. Germline CDR1 SGHRS, CDR2 YFSETQ. Trimming cost V 4 bases and J 6 bases, with 16 bases left between them.

The chain has TRBV18 and TRBJ2-1, with 8 bases identical to TRBD2. V dropped 3 bases and J dropped 7; count of bases not matched to a gene: 11. The CDR3 runs 16 residues. In germline, CDR1 is KGHSH, CDR2 LQKENI. The CDR3 DNA is TGTGCCAGCTCACCTAGGGGAGCGGGAGCGGCGAATGAGCAGTTCTTC. Translated, it gives CASSPRGAGAANEQFF.

This chain connects TRBV6-6 to TRBJ2-3; D gene unclear. The CDR3 runs to 14 residues. Germline values: CDR1 MNHNY, CDR2 SVGAGI (reference sequence). V lost 10 bases and J lost 8, with 22 bases in between. The CDR3 loop is CATKVVGDSGTQYF. The CDR3 nucleotides are TGTGCCACCAAAGTAGTCGGCGATTCGGGTACGCAGTATTTT.

V is TRBV6-2 or TRBV6-3 and J is TRBJ1-2; D possibly corresponds to TRBD1 (5 bases). There are 15 residues in the CDR3. Germline CDR1 reads MNHEY; CDR2 reads SVGEGT. V was shortened by 4 bases and J by 7 bases, with 19 bases between the two germline ends. This CDR3 is CASSSALKGLGGYTF. The CDR3 DNA sequence: TGTGCCAGCAGTTCCGCCTTGAAGGGACTCGGTGGCTACACCTTC.

The rearrangement links TRBV19 to TRBJ1-6; weak D call: TRBD1 (6 bases). In germline, CDR1 is LNHDA, CDR2 SQIVND (reference sequence). The CDR3 is made up of 16 amino acids. V gave up 5 bases and J gave up 7 bases, with 18 bases separating them. The chain's CDR3 is CASSPEKNRANSPLHF. For the CDR3, the DNA is TGTGCCAGTAGTCCTGAGAAAAACAGGGCAAATTCACCCCTCCACTTT. Complete variable domain (other parts from reference TRBV19 and TRBJ1-6): DGGITQSPKYLFRKEGQNVTLSCEQNLNHDAMYWYRQDPGQGLRLIYYSQIVNDFQKGDIAEGYSVSREKKESFPLTVTSAQKNPTAFYLCASSPEKNRANSPLHFGNGTRLTVT.

This sequence joins TRBV5-5 and TRBJ1-3; D gene uncertain. CDR1 is SGHKS, CDR2 YYEKEE, per germline (reference sequence). The CDR3 is made up of 14 amino acids. Trimming removed 0 bases at V and 0 bases at J, with 4 bases between. CDR3 sequence (DNA): TGTGCCAGCAGCTTGGGCAGCTCTGGAAACACCATATATTTT. It translates to CASSLGSSGNTIYF.

V gene TRBV24-1 combines with J gene TRBJ1-2; 9 positions agree with TRBD1. Germline CDR1 is KGHDR and CDR2 is SFDVKD. V was pared by 4 bases and J by 7 bases, with 9 bases of the junction left unmatched. There are 15 residues in the CDR3. CDR3 bases: TGTGCCACCAGTGAAACCTCACAGGGGGCTGGTGGCTACACCTTC. This encodes CATSETSQGAGGYTF.

The gene calls are TRBV29-1 and TRBJ2-5; 8 bases line up with TRBD1. The CDR3 contains 15 residues. After removal of 6 bases from V and 1 base from J, the junction contained 10 bases not matched to a gene. Germline assignment: CDR1 SQVTM and CDR2 ANQGSEA. Here the CDR3 DNA reads TGCAGCGTATTGCCGGGACAGGAAATCCAAGAGACCCAGTACTTC. Amino acid sequence: CSVLPGQEIQETQYF.

This clone has only one observation. This rearrangement joins TRBV3-1 (or the pseudogene TRBV3-2) to TRBJ2-1; possibly TRBD2 for D (5 bases). Germline values: CDR1 LGHDT, CDR2 YNNKEL (reference sequence). V gave up 4 bases and J gave up 13 bases, with 11 bases separating them. There are 11 residues in the CDR3. The CDR3 DNA reads TGTGCCAGCAGCCCTGGACTTGTTCAGTTCTTC. This translates into CASSPGLVQFF.

V and J are TRBV2 and TRBJ2-1, with 9 bases lining up with TRBD2. Trimming took 1 base from V and 4 from J; bases not matched to a gene: 8. The CDR3 extends over 17 amino acids. Per the germline V gene, CDR1 is SNHLY and CDR2 is FYNNEI. The CDR3 DNA reads as TGTGCCAGCAGTGAAGGAGTCGCGACTAGCGGTTACAATGAGCAGTTCTTC. It translates to CASSEGVATSGYNEQFF.

J is TRBJ2-1 and V is TRBV28; TRBD2 aligns across 9 bases. Trimming removed 6 bases from V and 9 bases from J; junction bases left unmatched: 12. Germline CDR1 and CDR2: MDHEN and SYDVKM. The CDR3 runs to 15 residues. CDR3 nucleotides: TGTGCCAGCAGCCCCGGTGGTAGCGGGAGTGGTGAGCAGTTCTTC. Its protein is CASSPGGSGSGEQFF.

In its sample, this clone was seen once. The J gene is TRBJ1-5, the V gene TRBV6-5; D might be TRBD1 (6 bases). The CDR3 runs to 16 residues. Germline CDR1 is MNHEY and CDR2 is SVGAGI. V was clipped by 0 bases and J by 6 bases, with 15 bases between them. CDR3 region: CASSYSAGGSFQPQHF. In nucleotides, the CDR3 is TGTGCCAGCAGTTACTCGGCGGGGGGCAGTTTTCAGCCCCAGCATTTT.

V usage is TRBV27 and J usage is TRBJ2-7; TRBD2 aligns across 7 bases. Germline values: CDR1 MNHEY, CDR2 SMNVEV (reference sequence). Trimming removed 2 bases from V and 3 bases from J; junction bases left unmatched: 16. The CDR3 is made up of 18 amino acids. The CDR3 DNA follows: TGTGCCAGCAGTTTACCCAGCGGGATTCGGCCCTCCCACTACGAGCAGTACTTC. Translating it yields CASSLPSGIRPSHYEQYF.

The chain combines TRBV10-3 with TRBJ2-1; a weak D match, TRBD2 (5 bases). Per the germline V gene, CDR1 is ENHRY and CDR2 is SYGVKD. The V end was cut by 0 bases, the J end by 12 bases, with 12 bases between. The CDR3 spans 13 residues. The CDR3 here is CAISESREIGQFF. The CDR3 DNA sequence: TGTGCCATCAGTGAGTCCCGGGAAATCGGGCAGTTCTTC.

This clone is a singleton in its sample. This chain links TRBV5-6 with TRBJ2-5; D unresolved. CDR1 SGHDT and CDR2 YYEEEE come from the germline V gene. The CDR3 covers 13 residues. Trimming took 5 bases from V and 4 from J, leaving 12 bases between them. CDR3 sequence reads: CASSPANTETQYF. Here the CDR3 DNA reads TGTGCCAGCAGTCCAGCGAATACAGAGACCCAGTACTTC.

The V call is TRBV9, the J call TRBJ1-1; D gene ambiguous. V was cut by 3 bases and J by 1 base, with 7 bases left in between. The CDR3 consists of 13 residues. Germline V gene data show CDR1 as SGDLS and CDR2 as YYNGEE. This CDR3 reads CASSALENTEAFF. In DNA form, the CDR3 reads TGTGCCAGCAGCGCTTTAGAGAACACTGAAGCTTTCTTT.

This clone was found a few times. This chain connects TRBV18 to TRBJ2-2; TRBD2 agrees at 8 bases. In germline, CDR1 is KGHSH, CDR2 LQKENI. V shed 3 bases, J shed 3 bases, and the junction held 6 bases outside the gene matches. The CDR3 has 16 residues. The DNA for the CDR3 is TGTGCCAGCTCACCTTCTGGCGGGAGGCACACCGGGGAGCTGTTTTTT. As protein: CASSPSGGRHTGELFF.

V and J are TRBV4-2 and TRBJ2-3, with D perhaps TRBD2 (6 bases). V was trimmed by 0 bases and J by 1 base, leaving 14 bases between them. The CDR3 spans 17 residues. Looked up from germline, CDR1 is LGHNA and CDR2 is YNFKEQ. The CDR3 DNA follows: TGTGCCAGCAGCCAAGATCTGGGGACTGGCCGCACAGATACGCAGTATTTT. Translated, it gives CASSQDLGTGRTDTQYF.

The V gene is TRBV5-1, the J gene TRBJ1-2; D is undetermined. The length of the CDR3 is 13 residues. V lost 2 bases to trimming and J lost 3 bases, with 8 bases between them. Looked up from germline, CDR1 is SGHRS and CDR2 is YFSETQ. In nucleotides, the CDR3 is TGCGCCAGCAGCTTCCCCGGAGACTATGGCTACACCTTC. Residues: CASSFPGDYGYTF. The whole variable domain, filled in from reference TRBV5-1 and TRBJ1-2, reads KAGVTQTPRYLIKTRGQQVTLSCSPISGHRSVSWYQQTPGQGLQFLFEYFSETQRNKGNFPGRFSGRQFSNSRSEMNVSTLELGDSALYLCASSFPGDYGYTFGSGTRLTVV.

V gene TRBV4-3 combines with J gene TRBJ1-2; tentatively, D is TRBD1 (5 bases). The CDR3 is 18 residues long. The V gene's germline CDR1 is LGHNA and CDR2 YSLEER. V lost 0 bases and J 8 bases, leaving 25 bases between the germline ends. CDR3 residues: CASSQDGSGAGILLGYTF. For the CDR3, the DNA is TGCGCCAGCAGCCAAGATGGAAGTGGGGCAGGGATACTCTTAGGCTACACCTTC.

The rearrangement joins TRBV5-1 to TRBJ1-1; D is possibly TRBD1 (6 bases). With 4 bases removed from V and 7 bases from J, the gap between germline ends came to 14 bases. This CDR3 is 13 amino acids long. In germline, CDR1 is SGHRS, CDR2 YFSETQ. CDR3 nucleotides: TGCGCCAGCAGCCGCGCGACAGGATATGAAGCTTTCTTT. Protein: CASSRATGYEAFF.

The V gene is TRBV5-1, the J gene TRBJ2-3, with 11 nucleotides matching TRBD2. The CDR3 has 16 residues. The trim removed 3 bases at V and 8 bases at J, leaving 11 bases unmatched. CDR1 and CDR2 (germline): SGHRS, YFSETQ. CDR3 DNA: TGCGCCAGCAGCTCTATCGTAGCGGGAGGGCCAAGTACGCAGTATTTT. Translated, it gives CASSSIVAGGPSTQYF.

This clone has only a few counts. The chain combines TRBV12-5 with TRBJ1-2; perhaps TRBD1 as D (6 bases). There are 13 residues in the CDR3. Germline V lookup: CDR1 LGHNT, CDR2 FRNRAP. V lost 4 bases and J lost 4, with 10 bases in between. The CDR3 spells CASGSNRVYGYTF. CDR3 in DNA: TGTGCTAGTGGTTCGAACAGGGTCTATGGCTACACCTTC.

The J gene is TRBJ2-3, the V gene TRBV12-2; TRBD2 was called by the table and not checked on the DNA. TRBV12-2 is a documented pseudogene. The CDR3 runs to 18 residues. The CDR3 is CASRPEGTSGNRTDTQYF. The CDR3 DNA follows: TGTGCAAGTCGCCCGGAAGGGACTAGCGGGAACCGCACAGATACGCAGTATTTT.